This TCR beta chain was recorded in a study of technical replicates of blood from a handful of donors. The germline V gene encodes CDR1 SGDLS and CDR2 YYNGEE. The CDR3 is 15 amino acids. V was cut by 3 bases and J by 1 base, with 13 bases left in between. Clones were read by immunoSEQ multiplex PCR, and TCRdb kept only the in-frame ones, dropping some. The table shows around 92,000 clones, with 95% occurring only once. The gene calls are TRBV9 and TRBJ1-1, with D possibly matching TRBD1 (6 bases). This TCR came from a human donor in good health. The material sequenced was T cells isolated from PBMCs. The CDR3 reads CASSATGTPNTEAFF. The CDR3 region has the DNA TGTGCCAGCAGCGCAACCGGGACACCGAACACTGAAGCTTTCTTT.